These T cell receptor beta chains were read from a single sample in a study of CD8+ T cells in alopecia areata. Here immunoSEQ multiplex PCR was the method, and the copy in TCRdb shows in-frame clones only, minus some. The sample yields almost 35,000 clones, approximately 58% seen once. Sequencing used NKG2D-high CD8+ T cells sorted from blood. Receptor source: a human donor with alopecia areata. Each CDR3 is given with its conserved first and last residue. The D gene is left open where the match is weak. Clone sizes are given selectively: once, few, many, or a class where the clone is expanded.

>-|12|-|TRBV7-9|TRBJ2-7
CASSLYGWVKYF
TGTGCCAGCAGCTTATATGGTTGGGTAAAGTACTTC
>-|14|-|TRBV19|TRBJ1-5
CASSIAFGGQPQHF
TGTGCCAGTAGTATAGCGTTCGGGGGTCAGCCCCAGCATTTT
>-|16|-|TRBV7-9|TRBJ2-5
CASSYLGRSQGETQYF
TGTGCCAGCAGCTACCTAGGGCGGTCTCAAGGAGAGACCCAGTACTTC
>-|14|-|TRBV11-3|TRBJ1-1
CASSSRDSLEEAFF
TGTGCCAGCAGCAGCCGGGACTCCCTAGAGGAAGCTTTCTTT
>-|13|TRBD2|TRBV5-4|TRBJ2-1
CASSPLSGDEQFF
TGTGCCAGCAGCCCTCTAAGCGGGGATGAGCAGTTCTTC
>-|11|-|TRBV2|TRBJ1-1
CASSPNTEAFF
TGTGCCAGCAGTCCGAACACTGAAGCTTTCTTT
>many|12|TRBD1|TRBV7-9|TRBJ1-2
CASSPRTGGYTF
TGTGCCAGCAGCCCTCGGACAGGGGGCTACACCTTC
>-|19|TRBD2|TRBV5-1|TRBJ2-1
CASSPPERLAGGPYNEQFF
TGCGCCAGCAGCCCACCAGAGAGACTAGCGGGAGGGCCCTACAATGAGCAGTTCTTC
>-|16|TRBD2|TRBV2|TRBJ2-3
CASSSLAGAATDTQYF
TGTGCCAGCTCAAGCCTAGCGGGGGCCGCGACAGATACGCAGTATTTT
>-|14|-|TRBV29-1|TRBJ1-2
CSVIWGGIGYGYTF
TGCAGCGTTATCTGGGGGGGCATCGGCTATGGCTACACCTTC
>-|15|TRBD1|TRBV13|TRBJ2-7
CASSFSRTGTYEQYF
TGTGCCAGCAGCTTTAGCAGGACAGGGACCTACGAGCAGTACTTC
>-|16|TRBD2|TRBV7-8|TRBJ2-7
CASSLVERGLAGEQYF
TGTGCCAGCAGCTTAGTAGAGAGGGGACTAGCTGGTGAGCAGTACTTC
>-|17|TRBD2|TRBV5-7|TRBJ2-7
CASSLATSGGACYEQYF
TGTGCCAGCAGCTTGGCTACTAGCGGGGGGGCCTGCTACGAGCAGTACTTC
>-|14|-|TRBV27|TRBJ2-2
CASSPQGLTGELFF
TGTGCCAGCAGTCCGCAGGGGTTAACCGGGGAGCTGTTTTTT
>-|15|TRBD2|TRBV7-2|TRBJ2-1
CASSAGLAGANEQFF
TGTGCCAGCAGCGCGGGACTAGCGGGGGCCAATGAGCAGTTCTTC
>-|17|-|TRBV2|TRBJ2-1
CASSDILGKSSYNEQFF
TGTGCCAGCAGTGATATTTTGGGAAAGAGCTCCTACAATGAGCAGTTCTTC
>-|18|TRBD1|TRBV11-2|TRBJ1-1
CASSPFGVQTGANTEAFF
TGTGCCAGCAGCCCCTTCGGGGTCCAAACAGGGGCCAACACTGAAGCTTTCTTT
>-|13|-|TRBV4-1|TRBJ1-5
CASSQVRDQPQHF
TGCGCCAGCAGCCAAGTGCGGGATCAGCCCCAGCATTTT
>-|13|-|TRBV10-3|TRBJ1-5
CAIREDSNQPQHF
TGTGCCATCAGGGAGGACAGCAATCAGCCCCAGCATTTT
>few|15|-|TRBV5-1|TRBJ2-3
CASSLRQVPGDTQYF
TGCGCCAGCAGCTTGCGACAGGTCCCGGGAGATACGCAGTATTTT
>-|13|-|TRBV9|TRBJ2-7
CASSPNQGYEQYF
TGTGCCAGCAGCCCGAACCAGGGCTACGAGCAGTACTTC
>-|14|-|TRBV28|TRBJ2-7
CASSFPGPAYEQYF
TGTGCCAGCAGTTTCCCGGGGCCTGCCTACGAGCAGTACTTC
>few|13|-|TRBV4-3|TRBJ1-3
CASSQDLENTIYF
TGCGCCAGCAGCCAAGACCTGGAAAACACCATATATTTT
>-|13|-|TRBV29-1|TRBJ1-2
CSVVIRTIDGYTF
TGCAGCGTTGTTATAAGGACAATAGATGGCTACACCTTC
>-|13|-|TRBV27|TRBJ2-7
CASSSGLGYEQYF
TGTGCCAGCAGTAGCGGGTTGGGGTACGAGCAGTACTTC
>-|14|-|TRBV5-8|TRBJ2-1
CASSTGGALHEQFF
TGTGCCAGCAGCACAGGGGGGGCCCTGCACGAGCAGTTCTTC
>few|11|-|TRBV10-2|TRBJ2-1
CASSEDIEQFF
TGCGCCAGCAGTGAGGATATCGAGCAGTTCTTC
>-|13|TRBD1|TRBV25-1|TRBJ2-7
CASWGQGAYEQYF
TGTGCCAGCTGGGGACAGGGGGCGTACGAGCAGTACTTC
>-|16|-|TRBV4-3|TRBJ2-7
CASSQDLGGAAYEQYF
TGCGCCAGCAGCCAAGATTTAGGAGGGGCTGCCTACGAGCAGTACTTC
>-|14|TRBD2|TRBV27|TRBJ2-2
CASAMWGGTGELFF
TGTGCCAGCGCAATGTGGGGGGGTACCGGGGAGCTGTTTTTT
>few|13|-|TRBV5-6|TRBJ2-1
CASSLSGIDEQFF
TGTGCCAGCAGCTTGTCAGGGATCGATGAGCAGTTCTTC
>-|12|-|TRBV7-9|TRBJ2-2
CASSLDPGELFF
TGTGCCAGCAGCTTAGATCCCGGGGAGCTGTTTTTT
>-|15|TRBD1|TRBV27|TRBJ1-1
CASSSLTGVNTEAFF
TGTGCCAGCAGTTCCCTGACAGGGGTGAACACTGAAGCTTTCTTT
>-|16|TRBD1|TRBV7-9|TRBJ2-1
CASSSIPGQGLNEQFF
TGTGCCAGCAGCTCCATCCCGGGACAGGGTCTCAATGAGCAGTTCTTC
>-|16|TRBD1|TRBV4-3|TRBJ2-7
CASSQEPGQGLSEQYF
TGCGCCAGCAGCCAAGAACCGGGACAGGGGTTGTCCGAGCAGTACTTC
>few|13|-|TRBV15|TRBJ2-7
CATSILGGYEQYF
TGTGCCACCTCTATCCTCGGGGGCTACGAGCAGTACTTC
>few|16|TRBD1|TRBV7-9|TRBJ1-2
CASSPRDRGKDYGYTF
TGTGCCAGCAGCCCACGGGACAGGGGAAAGGACTATGGCTACACCTTC
>-|12|-|TRBV28|TRBJ2-7
CASSPGRLEQYF
TGTGCCAGCAGTCCCGGACGTCTCGAGCAGTACTTC
>-|12|-|TRBV6-1|TRBJ1-2
CASSYVGGGYTF
TGTGCCAGCAGTTATGTTGGAGGAGGCTACACCTTC
>-|16|TRBD2|TRBV7-9|TRBJ2-1
CASSGTSGDKYNEQFF
TGTGCCAGCAGCGGTACTAGCGGGGACAAGTACAATGAGCAGTTCTTC
>-|17|-|TRBV7-9|TRBJ2-7
CASSPYRETGFSYEQYF
TGTGCCAGCAGCCCTTATCGGGAGACTGGATTCTCCTACGAGCAGTACTTC
>-|15|TRBD2|TRBV5-1|TRBJ2-1
CASSSTSGVNNEQFF
TGCGCCAGCAGCTCGACTAGCGGGGTGAACAATGAGCAGTTCTTC
>few|16|-|TRBV11-2|TRBJ2-3
CASSLDRRGPADTQYF
TGTGCCAGCAGCTTAGATAGAAGGGGCCCCGCAGATACGCAGTATTTT
>-|14|TRBD1|TRBV5-1|TRBJ2-7
CASSLGQGAYEQYF
TGCGCCAGCAGCTTAGGACAGGGGGCCTACGAGCAGTACTTC
>once|14|TRBD1|TRBV6-5|TRBJ1-4
CASSYAGGNEKLFF
TGTGCCAGCAGTTACGCAGGGGGCAATGAAAAACTGTTTTTT
>-|15|TRBD1|TRBV7-9|TRBJ2-3
CASSSGQGKADTQYF
TGTGCCAGCAGCTCGGGACAGGGGAAGGCAGATACGCAGTATTTT
>-|12|-|TRBV5-1|TRBJ2-7
CASSLVWYEQYF
TGCGCCAGCAGCTTGGTATGGTACGAGCAGTACTTC
>-|12|TRBD1|TRBV25-1|TRBJ2-7
CATGQGAGEQYF
TGTGCCACGGGACAGGGGGCAGGGGAGCAGTACTTC
>-|14|-|TRBV7-6|TRBJ2-7
CASSLSQTSYEQYF
TGTGCCAGCAGCTTATCACAGACCTCCTACGAGCAGTACTTC
>-|13|-|TRBV19|TRBJ2-5
CASSIAWRETQYF
TGTGCCAGTAGTATAGCGTGGAGGGAGACCCAGTACTTC
>-|19|TRBD2|TRBV12-5|TRBJ2-3
CASGLTQTSGRQRSDTQYF
TGTGCTAGTGGTTTGACACAGACTAGCGGGAGACAGCGTTCAGATACGCAGTATTTT
>-|12|-|TRBV27|TRBJ1-6
CASSMSSRPLHF
TGTGCCAGCAGTATGTCATCTCGACCCCTCCACTTT
>-|14|-|TRBV7-2|TRBJ2-7
CASSYAFPEYEQYF
TGTGCCAGCAGCTACGCCTTTCCCGAATACGAGCAGTACTTC
>few|14|TRBD1|TRBV6-5|TRBJ1-1
CASSYLTGGGEAFF
TGTGCCAGCAGTTACCTGACAGGGGGCGGAGAAGCTTTCTTT
>few|19|-|TRBV4-3|TRBJ1-4
CASSQDVVRPGATNEKLFF
TGCGCCAGCAGCCAAGATGTGGTGCGCCCGGGAGCAACTAATGAAAAACTGTTTTTT
>-|15|TRBD2|TRBV7-3|TRBJ2-1
CASSILAGGLNEQFF
TGTGCCAGCAGCATCCTAGCGGGGGGACTCAATGAGCAGTTCTTC
>few|13|-|TRBV29-1|TRBJ2-2
CSVGQANTGELFF
TGCAGCGTTGGGCAGGCGAACACCGGGGAGCTGTTTTTT
>-|15|TRBD2|TRBV7-2|TRBJ2-7
CASSLTSGRPDEQYF
TGTGCCAGCAGCTTAACGAGCGGGAGGCCCGACGAGCAGTACTTC